A single sample gave rise to the 10 T cell receptor beta chains below, sequenced in a study of blood T cell repertoires in COVID-19. Profiled with immunoSEQ multiplex PCR; TCRdb holds only in-frame clones, not every one. Of under 350,000 clones in the sample, roughly 86% were seen once. Sequenced: peripheral blood. The receptors were gathered from a man aged 18 to 30 with active or convalescent COVID-19.

The V and J genes are TRBV5-1 and TRBJ1-1; the D is unclear. The CDR3 is made up of 13 amino acids. With 4 bases removed from V and 0 bases from J, the gap between germline ends came to 7 bases. Germline CDR1 and CDR2: SGHRS and YFSETQ. In DNA form, the CDR3 reads TGCGCCAGCAGCACAGTCCTGAACACTGAAGCTTTCTTT. Translating it yields CASSTVLNTEAFF.

The V gene is TRBV7-9, the J gene TRBJ1-1; D is unclear. The CDR3 is 11 residues long. The ends were cut back, 2 bases at V and 10 bases at J, with 8 bases in the middle. Germline-derived CDR1 and CDR2 are SEHNR and FQNEAQ (reference sequence). CDR3 sequence (DNA): TGTGCCAGCAGCTTACGGGTGGGAGCTTTCTTT. Translating it yields CASSLRVGAFF.

The chain uses TRBV7-8 and TRBJ2-4; D call uncertain. CDR3 size: 13 residues. Trimming pared 6 bases from V and 3 bases from J, leaving 9 bases between. Germline loops: CDR1 SGHVS, CDR2 FQNEAQ. The CDR3 sequence is CASSLSGKNIQYF. The CDR3 coding sequence is TGTGCCAGCAGTCTTTCAGGCAAAAACATTCAGTACTTC.

This clone was recorded many times. Other DNA variants within this sample encode the same CDR3. The genes are TRBV20-1 and TRBJ1-1, with 7 bases lining up with TRBD1. Germline V gene sequence: CDR1 DFQATT, CDR2 SNEGSKA (reference sequence). Losses at the gene ends were 6 bases for V and 0 bases for J; bases not matched to a gene: 7. The CDR3 runs to 14 residues. CDR3 sequence (DNA): TGCAGTGCCAGTCGGGACAGTATGAACACTGAAGCTTTCTTT. This gives the protein CSASRDSMNTEAFF.

The chain carries TRBV25-1 and TRBJ2-1, with D possibly TRBD2 on 6 matching bases. CDR1 is MGHDK and CDR2 is SYGVNS in the germline V gene. The CDR3 totals 15 residues. The V gene lost 1 base and the J gene lost 8 bases, with 15 bases spanning the gap. CDR3 region: CASSELGTAWDEQFF. In DNA, the CDR3 is TGTGCCAGCAGTGAATTGGGGACTGCTTGGGATGAGCAGTTCTTC.

This chain connects TRBV7-2 to TRBJ2-7, with D maybe TRBD1 (7 bases). CDR3 length equals 15 residues. CDR1 and CDR2 from the germline V gene are SGHTA and FQGNSA. With 1 base removed from V and 0 bases from J, the gap between germline ends came to 10 bases. The CDR3 is CASSLVEGASYEQYF. The CDR3 DNA is TGTGCCAGCAGCTTAGTGGAGGGGGCCTCCTACGAGCAGTACTTC.

The chain has TRBV18 and TRBJ2-1, with 11 bases aligning to TRBD2. Germline CDR1 reads KGHSH; CDR2 reads LQKENI. V gave up 2 bases and J gave up 10 bases; unmatched junction bases: 7. The CDR3 sequence is 15 residues long. CDR3: CASSPKLAGEEEQFF. CDR3 nucleotides: TGTGCCAGCTCACCAAAACTAGCGGGAGAGGAGGAGCAGTTCTTC.

The V call is TRBV6-5, the J call TRBJ1-5; 9 positions agree with TRBD1. Germline lookup yields CDR1 MNHEY and CDR2 SVGAGI. There are 15 residues in the CDR3. J lost 6 bases, V lost 5 bases, and 8 bases had no gene match. CDR3: CASSRATGGIQPQHF. The CDR3 region has the DNA TGTGCCAGCAGTCGGGCGACAGGGGGTATTCAGCCCCAGCATTTT.

This clone was seen just once. The gene calls are TRBV7-9 and TRBJ1-3; D is unresolved. Germline lookup yields CDR1 SEHNR and CDR2 FQNEAQ (reference sequence). The CDR3 runs 15 residues. The V end was cut by 1 base, the J end by 4 bases, with 11 bases between. CDR3 sequence reads: CASSLVGGSGNTIYF. CDR3 coding DNA: TGTGCCAGCAGCTTAGTGGGCGGGAGCGGAAACACCATATATTTT.

CDR3 DNA: TGTGCCAGTAGTATTCAATCCTTTGCCAGTGGCTATGGCTACACCTTC. Translated: CASSIQSFASGYGYTF. This chain links TRBV19 with TRBJ1-2; unclear D gene. Germline V CDR1 and CDR2: LNHDA, SQIVND (reference sequence). V was trimmed by 3 bases and J by 4 bases, leaving 18 bases between them. This CDR3 spans 16 amino acids.